Following are 10 T cell receptor beta chains from one sample sequenced in a study of blood T cell repertoires in COVID-19. The repertoire was sequenced with immunoSEQ multiplex PCR; TCRdb's copy has only in-frame clones and lacks some. Of about 270,000 clones listed, roughly nine tenths are singletons. The sequenced sample was PBMCs or T cells enriched from blood (not recorded which). Receptors were obtained from a woman between 50 and 59 years old who had recovered from COVID-19.

V and J are TRBV5-1 and TRBJ2-7, with TRBD2 as a possible D gene (6 bases). V dropped 0 bases and J dropped 2 bases, with 12 bases sitting between them. The CDR3 loop spans 15 amino acids. Per the germline V gene, CDR1 is SGHRS and CDR2 is YFSETQ. The CDR3, as DNA: TGCGCCAGCAGCTTGGGAGCTAGCGTAACCTACGAGCAGTACTTC. This sequence encodes CASSLGASVTYEQYF.

The gene calls are TRBV28 and TRBJ2-5, with D perhaps TRBD1 (5 bases). From germline, CDR1 is MDHEN and CDR2 SYDVKM. The CDR3 totals 13 residues. V lost 2 bases, J lost 4 bases, and 8 bases lay in between. The CDR3 loop is CASSLRQPETQYF. CDR3 DNA: TGTGCCAGCAGTTTACGACAGCCAGAGACCCAGTACTTC.

The V call is TRBV2, the J call TRBJ2-7; a possible D gene is TRBD2 (6 bases). The V end lost 4 bases, the J end lost 7 bases, and 17 bases lay between the germline ends. Germline assignment: CDR1 SNHLY and CDR2 FYNNEI. This CDR3 is 14 amino acids long. The CDR3 DNA follows: TGTGCCAGCAGTGTGGGGACTGGGGTTTGGGAGCAGTACTTC. Its translation is CASSVGTGVWEQYF.

The chain has TRBV4-1 and TRBJ1-5; tentative D call: TRBD1 (6 bases). Trimming took off 2 bases at V and 0 bases at J, with 14 bases between the two ends. This CDR3 comprises 17 residues. In germline, CDR1 is MGHRA, CDR2 YSYEKL. CDR3 sequence reads: CASSQIPGANSNQPQHF. In DNA, the CDR3 is TGCGCCAGCAGCCAAATACCAGGGGCGAATAGCAATCAGCCCCAGCATTTT.

The chain has TRBV7-8 and TRBJ1-4, with D possibly being TRBD1 (5 bases). Trimming stripped 5 bases from V and 1 base from J, with 17 bases between. The CDR3 has 17 residues. CDR1 and CDR2 from the germline V gene are SGHVS and FQNEAQ. The DNA for the CDR3 is TGTGCCAGCAGCCCCGGGGGGAGAACGGGAACTAATGAAAAACTGTTTTTT. It encodes CASSPGGRTGTNEKLFF.

The gene calls are TRBV7-3 and TRBJ1-2, with D possibly matching TRBD1 (5 bases). V lost 5 bases, J lost 8 bases, and 15 bases lay in between. CDR1 is SGHTA and CDR2 is FQGTGA in the germline V gene. The CDR3 has 13 amino acids. The CDR3 DNA is TGTGCCAGCAGCAATAGTACAGGCGTCGGCTACACCTTC. It is translated as CASSNSTGVGYTF.

The V gene is TRBV5-1, the J gene TRBJ1-4; the match to TRBD1 covers 7 bases. Germline loops: CDR1 SGHRS, CDR2 YFSETQ. The junction had 3 bases not matched to a gene; V was cut back by 0 bases and J by 4 bases. The CDR3 has 15 residues. The CDR3 DNA reads as TGCGCCAGCAGCTTGGCCGGGACAGATAATGAAAAACTGTTTTTT. Amino acids: CASSLAGTDNEKLFF.

The chain couples TRBV14 to TRBJ2-2; 11 nucleotides agree with TRBD2. This CDR3 has 16 residues. Germline V gene lookup returns CDR1 SGHDN and CDR2 FVKESK. V shed 5 bases and J 4 bases; nucleotides not matched to a gene: 6. In nucleotides, the CDR3 is TGTGCCAGCAGCGATCGACTAGCGGGACTCACCGGGGAGCTGTTTTTT. Residues: CASSDRLAGLTGELFF.

V and J are TRBV7-2 and TRBJ1-4; D is unclear. The CDR3 is 15 amino acids. V was shortened by 1 base and J by 6 bases, with 12 bases between the two germline ends. Germline V gene sequence: CDR1 SGHTA, CDR2 FQGNSA. This CDR3 is CASSLVVGGDEKLFF. The CDR3 DNA sequence: TGTGCCAGCAGCTTAGTGGTTGGCGGGGATGAAAAACTGTTTTTT.

The CDR3 sequence: CASISTGNYGYTF. The CDR3 DNA reads TGTGCCAGCATCTCGACAGGGAACTATGGCTACACCTTC. The chain links TRBV28 to TRBJ1-2, with 7 bases fitting TRBD1. The germline V gene encodes CDR1 MDHEN and CDR2 SYDVKM. The CDR3 is 13 amino acids. J gave up 2 bases and V 7 bases, and 4 bases lay outside the gene matches.